This T cell receptor beta chain was sequenced during a study of blood T cells in healthy people across ages. Study-wide findings and caveats: In older individuals, TCR beta diversity per million T cells was lower, falling roughly linearly with age. It was held that the diversity estimates obtained from one million T cells were underestimates. Any conclusive comparison of naive versus antigen-experienced cells was prevented by using unsorted PBMCs.

The second PCR ran about 6 to 11 cycles with a sample-barcoded 5' primer and J-beta primers. Sequencing yielded, for each sample, at least 3 million paired-end reads carrying CDR3. TCRdb ran MiXCR on the 5' RACE reads and lists one entry per CDR3 protein. The top ten clones hold around a third of a sample with about 680,000 distinct CDR3 sequences, around 45% of them seen once. Remarks on this clonotype: Its antigen is as yet unknown.

This CDR3 region has 12 residues. Trimming stripped 2 bases from V and 10 bases from J, with 12 bases between. CDR1 and CDR2 from the germline V gene are DFQATT and SNEGSKA (reference sequence). Sequencing input: blood. The sequence was collected from a woman aged 55-70 years in good health. The genes are TRBV20-1 and TRBJ2-1; D is uncertain. The CDR3 DNA reads as TGCAGTGCTAGAAAGGGTAGGCAAGAGCAGTTCTTC. The encoded protein is CSARKGRQEQFF.